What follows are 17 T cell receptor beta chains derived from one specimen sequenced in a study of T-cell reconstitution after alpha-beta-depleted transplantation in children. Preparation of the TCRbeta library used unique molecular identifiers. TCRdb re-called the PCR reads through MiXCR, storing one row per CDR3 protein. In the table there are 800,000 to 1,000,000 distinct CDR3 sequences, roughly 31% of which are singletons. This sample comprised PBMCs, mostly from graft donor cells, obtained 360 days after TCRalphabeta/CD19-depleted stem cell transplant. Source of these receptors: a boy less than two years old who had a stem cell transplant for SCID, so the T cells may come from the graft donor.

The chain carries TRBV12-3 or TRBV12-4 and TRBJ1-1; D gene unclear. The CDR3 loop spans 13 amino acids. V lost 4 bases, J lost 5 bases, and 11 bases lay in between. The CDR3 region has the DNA TGTGCCAGCAGTTCGAGCTTTCGGACTGAAGCTTTCTTT. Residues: CASSSSFRTEAFF.

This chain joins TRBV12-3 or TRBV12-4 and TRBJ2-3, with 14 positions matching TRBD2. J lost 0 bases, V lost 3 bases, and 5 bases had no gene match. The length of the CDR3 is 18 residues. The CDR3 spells CASSFGLAGGASTDTQYF. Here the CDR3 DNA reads TGTGCCAGCAGTTTCGGACTAGCGGGGGGTGCTAGCACAGATACGCAGTATTTT.

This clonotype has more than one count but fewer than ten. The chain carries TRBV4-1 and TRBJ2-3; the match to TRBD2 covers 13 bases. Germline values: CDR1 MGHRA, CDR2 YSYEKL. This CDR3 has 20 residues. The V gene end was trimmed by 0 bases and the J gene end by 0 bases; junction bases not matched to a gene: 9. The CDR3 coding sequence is TGCGCCAGCAGCCAAGAAATCTGGACTAGCGGGGGAGCCAGCACAGATACGCAGTATTTT. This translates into CASSQEIWTSGGASTDTQYF.

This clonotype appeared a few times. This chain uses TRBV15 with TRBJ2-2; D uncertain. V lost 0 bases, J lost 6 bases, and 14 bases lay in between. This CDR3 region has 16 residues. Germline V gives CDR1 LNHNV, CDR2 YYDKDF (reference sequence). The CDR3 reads CATSRDPPLLAGELFF. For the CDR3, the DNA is TGTGCCACCAGCAGAGACCCTCCCCTGTTGGCCGGGGAGCTGTTTTTT.

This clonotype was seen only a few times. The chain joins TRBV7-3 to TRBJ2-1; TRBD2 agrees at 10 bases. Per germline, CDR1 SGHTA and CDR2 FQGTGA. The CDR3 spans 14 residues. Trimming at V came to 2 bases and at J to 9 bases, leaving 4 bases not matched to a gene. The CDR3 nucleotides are TGTGCCAGCAGCTTAGATAGCGGGGGGTTTGAGCAGTTCTTC. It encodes CASSLDSGGFEQFF. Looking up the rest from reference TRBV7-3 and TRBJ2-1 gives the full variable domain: GAGVSQTPSNKVTEKGKYVELRCDPISGHTALYWYRQSLGQGPEFLIYFQGTGAADDSGLPNDRFFAVRPEGSVSTLKIQRTERGDSAVYLCASSLDSGGFEQFFGPGTRLTVL.

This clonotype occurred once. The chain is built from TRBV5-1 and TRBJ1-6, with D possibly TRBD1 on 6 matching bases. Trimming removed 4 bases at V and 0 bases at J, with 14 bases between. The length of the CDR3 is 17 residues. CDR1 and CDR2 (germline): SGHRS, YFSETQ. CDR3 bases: TGCGCCAGCAGCCTGGGGGCAGCGAGCTCCTATAATTCACCCCTCCACTTT. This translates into CASSLGAASSYNSPLHF.

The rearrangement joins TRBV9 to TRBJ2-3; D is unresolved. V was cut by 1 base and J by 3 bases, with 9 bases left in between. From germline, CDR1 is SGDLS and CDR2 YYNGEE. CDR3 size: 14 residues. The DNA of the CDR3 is TGTGCCAGCAGCGTATCCACTGGTACAGATACGCAGTATTTT. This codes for CASSVSTGTDTQYF.

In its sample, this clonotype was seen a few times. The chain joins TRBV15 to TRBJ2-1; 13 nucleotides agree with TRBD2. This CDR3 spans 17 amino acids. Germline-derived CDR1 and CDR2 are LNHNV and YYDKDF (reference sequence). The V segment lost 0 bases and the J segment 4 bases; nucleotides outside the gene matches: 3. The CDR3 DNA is TGTGCCACCAGCAGAGACCCGACTAGCGGGGGGTACAATGAGCAGTTCTTC. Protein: CATSRDPTSGGYNEQFF.

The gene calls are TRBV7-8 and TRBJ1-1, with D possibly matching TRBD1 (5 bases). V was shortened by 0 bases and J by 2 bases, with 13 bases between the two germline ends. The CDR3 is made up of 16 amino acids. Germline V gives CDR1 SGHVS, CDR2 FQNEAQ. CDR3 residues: CASSLAGNRINTEAFF. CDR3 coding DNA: TGTGCCAGCAGCTTAGCGGGGAACAGGATTAACACTGAAGCTTTCTTT.

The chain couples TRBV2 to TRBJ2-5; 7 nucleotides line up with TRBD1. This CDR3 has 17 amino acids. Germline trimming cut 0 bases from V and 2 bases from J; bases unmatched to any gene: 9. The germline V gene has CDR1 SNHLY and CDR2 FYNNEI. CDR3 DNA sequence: TGTGCCAGCAGTGAAGCAATCACGACAGGGTGGCAAGAGACCCAGTACTTC. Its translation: CASSEAITTGWQETQYF.

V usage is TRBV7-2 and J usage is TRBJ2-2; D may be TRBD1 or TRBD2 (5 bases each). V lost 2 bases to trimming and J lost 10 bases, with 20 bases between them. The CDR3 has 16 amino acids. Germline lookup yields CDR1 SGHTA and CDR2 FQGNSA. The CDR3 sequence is CASSLLGRASAEELFF. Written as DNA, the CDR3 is TGTGCCAGCAGCTTATTGGGACGGGCCTCGGCCGAGGAGCTGTTTTTT.

CDR3 nucleotide sequence: TGTGCCAGCAGCCAAGATATGACTCGGCACACAGATACGCAGTATTTT. Protein product: CASSQDMTRHTDTQYF. This chain links TRBV4-2 with TRBJ2-3; D gene unclear. V was cut by 0 bases and J by 2 bases, with 12 bases left in between. The CDR3 has 16 amino acids. The germline V gene has CDR1 LGHNA and CDR2 YNFKEQ.

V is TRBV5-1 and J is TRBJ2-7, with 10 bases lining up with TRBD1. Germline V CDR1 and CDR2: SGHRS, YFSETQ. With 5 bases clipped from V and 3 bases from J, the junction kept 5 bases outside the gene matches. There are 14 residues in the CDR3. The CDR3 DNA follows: TGCGCCAGCAGTAAGACAGGGGGCAACTACGAGCAGTACTTC. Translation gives CASSKTGGNYEQYF.

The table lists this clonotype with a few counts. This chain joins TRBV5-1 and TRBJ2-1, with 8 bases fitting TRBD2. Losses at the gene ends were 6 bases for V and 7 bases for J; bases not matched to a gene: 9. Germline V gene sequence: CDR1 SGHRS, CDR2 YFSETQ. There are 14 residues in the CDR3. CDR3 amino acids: CASKPWTSWNEQFF. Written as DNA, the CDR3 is TGCGCCAGCAAGCCTTGGACTAGCTGGAATGAGCAGTTCTTC.

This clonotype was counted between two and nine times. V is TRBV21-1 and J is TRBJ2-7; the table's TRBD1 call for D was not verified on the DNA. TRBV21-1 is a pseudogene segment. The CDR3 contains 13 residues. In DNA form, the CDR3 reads TGTGCCAGCAGCGCATTGCCCCGGGACGGACTGTCTGTC. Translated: CASSALPRDGLSV.

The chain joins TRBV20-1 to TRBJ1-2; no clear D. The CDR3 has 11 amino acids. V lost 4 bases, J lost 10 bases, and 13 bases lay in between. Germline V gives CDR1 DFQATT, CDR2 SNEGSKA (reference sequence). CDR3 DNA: TGCAGTGCTAAGACCGACCTAGACTACACCTTC. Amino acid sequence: CSAKTDLDYTF.

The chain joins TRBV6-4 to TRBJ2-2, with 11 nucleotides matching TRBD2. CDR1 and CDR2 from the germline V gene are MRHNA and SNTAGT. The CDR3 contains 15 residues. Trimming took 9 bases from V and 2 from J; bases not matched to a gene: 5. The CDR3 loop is CASLAGGRNTGELFF. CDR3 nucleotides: TGTGCCAGTCTAGCGGGGGGCCGAAACACCGGGGAGCTGTTTTTT.